This T cell receptor beta chain was recovered during a study of shared clonotypes between healthy human individuals. Study-wide points: Among four donors, roughly 5% of naive CD4 clonotypes were found in common. Rarefaction demonstrated incomplete sorted-subset sequencing despite large depth.

Naive-designated CD8 cells lacked CD45RO, were positively enriched for CCR7, and omitted terminally differentiated effector memory CD45RA+ cells. As regards this clone: The antigen is unknown.

The CDR3 contains 15 residues. Unmatched junction bases numbered 2, after V lost 4 bases and J lost 0 bases. Germline V lookup: CDR1 SGHDN, CDR2 FVKESK. TCRdb's table, derived via immunoSEQ multiplex PCR, lists solely in-frame clones and lacks some. This table has around 1,900,000 clones, about 94% appearing once. The chain carries TRBV14 and TRBJ1-4, with TRBD1 identical over 7 bases. This clonotype was sampled from a man younger than 35 in good health. Some clones in this sample may be carry-over from other donors' samples. Sequencing was performed on naive CD8+ T cells from PBMCs. The CDR3 DNA reads TGTGCCAGCAGCCGTACAGGGGCAACTAATGAAAAACTGTTTTTT. This translates into CASSRTGATNEKLFF.